These 30 T cell receptor beta chains came from one sample sequenced in a study of T-cell memory formation after mild COVID-19. In TCRdb, the 5' RACE reads were re-called with MiXCR into one record per CDR3 protein. The sample yields hundreds of thousands of distinct CDR3 sequences, about 25% seen once. The material sequenced was PBMCs or a T cell subset sorted from them (not recorded which). These receptors were collected from an adult woman who had mild COVID-19 (a few samples of this study predate the infection). Cell type and time point are not known.

This clonotype turned up a few times. This chain joins TRBV3-1 and TRBJ1-1; the D gene is possibly TRBD1 (5 bases). There are 13 residues in the CDR3. CDR1 and CDR2 (germline): LGHDT, YNNKEL (reference sequence). V lost 2 bases to trimming and J lost 5 bases, with 9 bases between them. The CDR3 spells CASSQRGGTEAFF. The CDR3 region has the DNA TGTGCCAGCAGCCAACGGGGGGGGACTGAAGCTTTCTTT.

This clonotype has only a few counts. The gene calls are TRBV7-2 and TRBJ2-1; 16 bases fit TRBD2. The germline V gene has CDR1 SGHTA and CDR2 FQGNSA. CDR3 length: 16 amino acids. Losses at the gene ends were 4 bases for V and 8 bases for J; bases not matched to a gene: 5. The CDR3 DNA reads as TGTGCCAGCAGCTCGGGGACTAGCGGGAGGGCCTATGAGCAGTTCTTC. Protein product: CASSSGTSGRAYEQFF.

This clonotype was detected a few times. CDR3 region: CASSYSTALNTEAFF. The CDR3 nucleotides read TGTGCCAGCAGTTACTCTACAGCCCTGAACACTGAAGCTTTCTTT. V is TRBV6-5 and J is TRBJ1-1, with D uncertain. In germline, CDR1 is MNHEY, CDR2 SVGAGI. This CDR3 region has 15 residues. V was shortened by 0 bases and J by 0 bases, with 8 bases between the two germline ends.

There are a few counts of this clonotype. The V gene is TRBV5-1, the J gene TRBJ2-3, with TRBD1 matching 8 bases. CDR1 is SGHRS, CDR2 YFSETQ, per germline. Trimming removed 0 bases from V and 2 bases from J; junction bases left unmatched: 23. The CDR3 spans 22 residues. CDR3 residues: CASSLGPGNAGRPGGFTDTQYF. The CDR3 nucleotides read TGCGCCAGCAGCTTGGGGCCAGGGAATGCAGGACGACCAGGGGGCTTCACAGATACGCAGTATTTT.

This chain links TRBV7-8 with TRBJ1-1; possible D gene TRBD1, 5 bases. CDR3 size: 16 residues. The V and J ends lost 4 bases and 0 bases respectively, with 15 bases between them. Per germline, CDR1 SGHVS and CDR2 FQNEAQ. This CDR3 is CASSSPRGRMNTEAFF. DNA for the CDR3: TGTGCCAGCAGCTCACCCCGGGGACGGATGAACACTGAAGCTTTCTTT.

The J gene is TRBJ1-5, the V gene TRBV15; the D gene is possibly TRBD1 (5 bases). Germline V gives CDR1 LNHNV, CDR2 YYDKDF (reference sequence). V was clipped by 1 base and J by 3 bases, with 19 bases between them. The length of the CDR3 is 18 residues. The CDR3 reads CATSRVDSPPDPNQPQHF. CDR3 bases: TGTGCCACCAGCAGAGTCGACAGCCCTCCTGACCCCAATCAGCCCCAGCATTTT.

The count of this clonotype is one. The rearrangement links TRBV4-1 to TRBJ1-1; 8 bases match TRBD1. Germline trimming cut 0 bases from V and 3 bases from J; bases unmatched to any gene: 3. CDR1 is MGHRA, CDR2 YSYEKL, per germline. The CDR3 has 15 amino acids. CDR3 sequence (DNA): TGCGCCAGCAGCCAAGAGCAGGGGGCTTACACTGAAGCTTTCTTT. Its protein product is CASSQEQGAYTEAFF.

This clonotype was picked up one time. V and J are TRBV9 and TRBJ2-1; D unresolved. Germline V gene sequence: CDR1 SGDLS, CDR2 YYNGEE. Deletions cut 0 bases from V and 3 bases from J, with 10 bases between. The length of the CDR3 is 15 residues. This chain's CDR3 is CASSVAPGGYNEQFF. The CDR3 bases are TGTGCCAGCAGCGTAGCTCCCGGCGGCTACAATGAGCAGTTCTTC.

This clonotype was found many times. The chain combines TRBV7-2 with TRBJ2-7, with 7 bases aligning to TRBD1. The V segment lost 3 bases and the J segment 3 bases; nucleotides outside the gene matches: 5. This CDR3 spans 14 amino acids. Germline V gene lookup returns CDR1 SGHTA and CDR2 FQGNSA. The CDR3 sequence: CASSFGAGGYEQYF. CDR3 nucleotides: TGTGCCAGCAGCTTTGGGGCAGGGGGCTACGAGCAGTACTTC.

This clonotype was recorded many times. The J gene is TRBJ2-5, the V gene TRBV20-1, with D possibly being TRBD2 (6 bases). Trimming removed 0 bases at V and 2 bases at J, with 13 bases between. In germline, CDR1 is DFQATT, CDR2 SNEGSKA (reference sequence). The CDR3 covers 15 residues. This CDR3 reads CSAREAGGRQETQYF. In nucleotides, the CDR3 is TGCAGTGCTAGAGAGGCTGGGGGGAGGCAAGAGACCCAGTACTTC.

The J gene is TRBJ2-7, the V gene TRBV29-1, with a weak D call TRBD1 (6 bases). This CDR3 has 12 residues. The V end was cut by 4 bases, the J end by 5 bases, with 12 bases between. Per the germline V gene, CDR1 is SQVTM and CDR2 is ANQGSEA. In DNA, the CDR3 is TGCAGCGTTGGGCAAGGGACAAACGAGCAGTACTTC. It yields the protein CSVGQGTNEQYF.

Many counts were recorded for this clonotype. The chain is built from TRBV5-1 and TRBJ2-1; D is unresolved. Germline CDR1 and CDR2: SGHRS and YFSETQ. The V end lost 4 bases, the J end lost 4 bases, and 3 bases lay between the germline ends. This CDR3 contains 11 residues. The CDR3 region has the DNA TGCGCCAGCAGCCATTACAATGAGCAGTTCTTC. It translates to CASSHYNEQFF.

This clonotype was seen only a few times. This rearrangement joins TRBV6-2 or TRBV6-3 to TRBJ1-6; D gene unclear. The CDR3 spans 15 residues. V lost 2 bases to trimming and J lost 7 bases, with 12 bases between them. Germline V gene data show CDR1 as MNHEY and CDR2 as SVGEGT. CDR3 region: CASSYAGGRNSPLHF. CDR3 sequence (DNA): TGTGCCAGCAGTTACGCCGGCGGACGAAATTCACCCCTCCACTTT.

The chain links TRBV13 to TRBJ2-1; 7 nucleotides align to TRBD1. The CDR3 contains 14 residues. Germline trimming cut 6 bases from V and 5 bases from J; bases unmatched to any gene: 7. Germline CDR1 is PRHDT and CDR2 is FYEKMQ (reference sequence). The CDR3 coding sequence is TGTGCCAGCAGACTAGGGACAGAAAACAATGAGCAGTTCTTC. Its translation is CASRLGTENNEQFF.

This chain connects TRBV29-1 to TRBJ2-1; 14 bases align to TRBD2. V shed 0 bases and J 8 bases; nucleotides not matched to a gene: 3. This CDR3 contains 15 residues. Germline CDR1 reads SQVTM; CDR2 reads ANQGSEA. The CDR3 loop reads CSVEETSGRADEQFF. The DNA for the CDR3 is TGCAGCGTTGAAGAGACTAGCGGGAGGGCCGATGAGCAGTTCTTC.

The V call is TRBV27, the J call TRBJ2-5; D is perhaps TRBD1 or TRBD2 (5 bases each). The CDR3 consists of 15 residues. Germline-derived CDR1 and CDR2 are MNHEY and SMNVEV (reference sequence). The V gene lost 4 bases and the J gene lost 5 bases, with 17 bases spanning the gap. CDR3 DNA: TGTGCCAGCAGTTCGAACGGTGGGGGAGCTGAGACCCAGTACTTC. Translating it yields CASSSNGGGAETQYF.

Details on this clonotype: The junction departs from the called germline gene at one end, perhaps through a read error. The V and J genes are TRBV5-1 and TRBJ1-1; 8 bases line up with TRBD1. Germline V gives CDR1 SGHRS, CDR2 YFSETQ. The CDR3 is 15 residues long. This CDR3 is CASSIGQGGGTESFF. CDR3 nucleotides: TGCGCCAGCAGCATAGGACAGGGCGGTGGCACTGAATCTTTCTTT.

The table lists this clonotype with a count of one. The DNA for the CDR3 is TGTGCCAGCAGCGTAATCCGCCTAGCGGGAAAGTTGGAGACCCAGTACTTC. It is translated as CASSVIRLAGKLETQYF. The V and J genes are TRBV9 and TRBJ2-5; TRBD2 agrees at 9 bases. CDR1 SGDLS and CDR2 YYNGEE come from the germline V gene. The CDR3 is 17 residues long. The J segment lost 5 bases and the V segment lost 1 base, leaving 12 bases of the junction unmatched.

DNA of the CDR3: TGCAGCGTTCGGGGTTACAATGAGCAGTTCTTC. This encodes CSVRGYNEQFF. The rearrangement links TRBV29-1 to TRBJ2-1; tentatively, D is TRBD2 (5 bases). The CDR3 extends over 11 amino acids. Germline CDR1 and CDR2: SQVTM and ANQGSEA. Trimming took off 5 bases at V and 4 bases at J, with 6 bases between the two ends.

The chain carries TRBV29-1 and TRBJ2-3, with a weak D call TRBD2 (7 bases). Germline V gene sequence: CDR1 SQVTM, CDR2 ANQGSEA. Deletions cut 6 bases from V and 5 bases from J, with 15 bases between. The CDR3 covers 13 residues. This CDR3 reads CSVLGGAGDTQYF. CDR3 DNA: TGCAGCGTCTTAGGGGGGGCAGGAGATACGCAGTATTTT.

V is TRBV7-8 and J is TRBJ1-3, with D unresolved. Germline CDR1 and CDR2: SGHVS and FQNEAQ. V lost 2 bases to trimming and J lost 0 bases, with 8 bases between them. The CDR3 is made up of 15 amino acids. The CDR3 region has the DNA TGTGCCAGCAGCTTAATGGGAAACTCTGGAAACACCATATATTTT. It codes for CASSLMGNSGNTIYF. Full variable domain (outside the CDR3, taken from reference TRBV7-8 and TRBJ1-3): GAGVSQSPRYKVAKRGQDVALRCDPISGHVSLFWYQQALGQGPEFLTYFQNEAQLDKSGLPSDRFFAERPEGSVSTLKIQRTQQEDSAVYLCASSLMGNSGNTIYFGEGSWLTVV.

This chain links TRBV11-2 with TRBJ1-6; 10 bases match TRBD1. This CDR3 comprises 14 residues. Trimming removed 5 bases from V and 6 bases from J; junction bases left unmatched: 1. CDR1 is SGHAT, CDR2 FQNNGV, per germline. The CDR3 region is CASSRTGGNSPLHF. For the CDR3, the DNA is TGTGCCAGCAGCCGGACAGGGGGTAATTCACCCCTCCACTTT.

In its sample, this clonotype was seen many times. The V call is TRBV12-3 or TRBV12-4, the J call TRBJ2-5; 9 positions match TRBD2. The V gene end was trimmed by 6 bases and the J gene end by 0 bases; junction bases not matched to a gene: 11. The CDR3 contains 17 residues. CDR3 nucleotide sequence: TGTGCCAGCAGCCCCGGGAGGGCTAGCGGGAACCAAGAGACCCAGTACTTC. This sequence encodes CASSPGRASGNQETQYF.

The chain uses TRBV14 and TRBJ1-2; tentative D call: TRBD1 (5 bases). CDR1 SGHDN and CDR2 FVKESK come from the germline V gene. Trimming took 4 bases from V and 4 from J, leaving 13 bases between them. There are 14 residues in the CDR3. CDR3 DNA: TGTGCCAGCAGCCGCACGAGCGGGACCTATGGCTACACCTTC. Residues: CASSRTSGTYGYTF.

This clonotype came up a few times. The chain is built from TRBV7-2 and TRBJ2-4, with a tentative D call TRBD2 (5 bases). V was pared by 2 bases and J by 7 bases, with 18 bases between. The CDR3 has 16 amino acids. Germline V gives CDR1 SGHTA, CDR2 FQGNSA. The CDR3 spells CASSLYWEIGENIQYF. DNA of the CDR3: TGTGCCAGCAGCTTATATTGGGAGATCGGTGAGAACATTCAGTACTTC.

The chain combines TRBV6-2 or TRBV6-3 with TRBJ2-3, with D possibly being TRBD1 (6 bases). The V and J ends lost 5 bases and 6 bases respectively, with 9 bases between them. CDR3 length: 12 amino acids. Germline CDR1 is MNHEY and CDR2 is SVGEGT. CDR3 bases: TGTGCCAGCAGTCCCACAGGGGATACGCAGTATTTT. Translation: CASSPTGDTQYF.

The rearrangement joins TRBV20-1 to TRBJ2-3; D gene uncertain. From germline, CDR1 is DFQATT and CDR2 SNEGSKA (reference sequence). This CDR3 is built from 12 residues. V lost 6 bases to trimming and J lost 0 bases, with 7 bases between them. CDR3 residues: CSAAVSTDTQYF. In DNA, the CDR3 is TGCAGTGCGGCGGTTAGCACAGATACGCAGTATTTT.

The chain has TRBV5-1 and TRBJ2-7; maybe TRBD1 (6 bases). The V gene's germline CDR1 is SGHRS and CDR2 YFSETQ. There are 14 residues in the CDR3. The ends were cut back, 3 bases at V and 3 bases at J, with 13 bases in the middle. The CDR3 loop reads CASSSKADSYEQYF. CDR3 coding DNA: TGCGCCAGCAGCTCAAAAGCGGACAGCTACGAGCAGTACTTC.

The chain links TRBV24-1 to TRBJ2-1; 11 bases are shared with TRBD2. CDR3 size: 15 residues. J gave up 4 bases and V 4 bases, and 2 bases lay outside the gene matches. Germline V gene sequence: CDR1 KGHDR, CDR2 SFDVKD. The CDR3 DNA follows: TGTGCCACCAGTGAGGGGACTAGCGGATACAATGAGCAGTTCTTC. It translates to CATSEGTSGYNEQFF.

This clonotype was seen only a few times. The rearrangement joins TRBV12-3 or TRBV12-4 to TRBJ2-1; D is perhaps TRBD2 (7 bases). This CDR3 contains 15 residues. V lost 11 bases and J lost 1, with 18 bases in between. The CDR3 reads CAFPPRGASYNEQFF. The CDR3 coding sequence is TGTGCCTTCCCCCCCCGGGGGGCTTCCTACAATGAGCAGTTCTTC.